This T cell receptor beta chain was found in a study of cytomegalovirus exposure and HLA in healthy donors. Notes on this clone: Its matching antigen is unknown.

Produced via immunoSEQ multiplex PCR; TCRdb's table is partial and in-frame only. Of under 200,000 clones in the sample, over 85% were seen once. The study, taken as a whole, reports: Despite most TCR sequences being rare, some public TCRs occurred in many donors. The tendency of first-cohort TCR clusters to co-occur in the 120 or so validation repertoires emerged from a later analysis.

V lost 1 base and J 3 bases, leaving 10 bases between the germline ends. Germline CDR1 and CDR2: SGHVS and FQNEAQ. The CDR3 has 14 residues. This clonotype was sampled from a young man in good health and CMV-seropositive. The V and J genes are TRBV7-8 and TRBJ2-7; possibly TRBD2 for D (6 bases). Sequencing was done on a sample of PBMCs. As DNA, the CDR3 is TGTGCCAGCAGCTTAGGGTTCGGGGGCTACGAGCAGTACTTC. Protein product: CASSLGFGGYEQYF.